The next 31 T cell receptor beta chains were all read from a single sample in a study of cytomegalovirus exposure and HLA in healthy donors. PCR involved 60 Vbeta and 13 Jbeta primers. The assay was immunoSEQ multiplex PCR, and TCRdb's table has in-frame clones only and misses some. The table lists around 150,000 clones, 70% to 80% of them singletons. The sample taken for sequencing was PBMCs. These receptors were obtained from a man aged 40-55 years in good health and CMV-seronegative.

The chain is built from TRBV9 and TRBJ2-6; D might be TRBD2 (5 bases). Trimming removed 4 bases at V and 0 bases at J, with 8 bases between. Germline V lookup: CDR1 SGDLS, CDR2 YYNGEE. This CDR3 is 15 amino acids long. The CDR3 DNA follows: TGTGCCAGCAGCCCACGGGGCTCTGGGGCCAACGTCCTGACTTTC. Residues: CASSPRGSGANVLTF. The whole variable domain, filled in from reference TRBV9 and TRBJ2-6, reads DSGVTQTPKHLITATGQRVTLRCSPRSGDLSVYWYQQSLDQGLQFLIQYYNGEERAKGNILERFSAQQFPDLHSELNLSSLELGDSALYFCASSPRGSGANVLTFGAGSRLTVL.

This clone is a singleton in its sample. V is TRBV19 and J is TRBJ1-6; 7 nucleotides align to TRBD1. Germline V gives CDR1 LNHDA, CDR2 SQIVND (reference sequence). The J segment lost 9 bases and the V segment lost 5 bases, leaving 13 bases of the junction unmatched. This CDR3 has 16 amino acids. The CDR3 protein is CASSPLTGAKISPLHF. DNA for the CDR3: TGTGCCAGTAGTCCCCTCACAGGGGCTAAAATTTCACCCCTCCACTTT.

The chain has TRBV11-2 and TRBJ2-5; TRBD1 matches at 10 bases. The J call may be incorrect, as the DNA end agrees better with TRBJ2-7. Germline V lookup: CDR1 SGHAT, CDR2 FQNNGV. CDR3 length equals 14 residues. CDR3 sequence: CASSRTGGRYEQYF. The CDR3 coding sequence is TGTGCCAGCAGCCGGACAGGGGGAAGGTACGAGCAGTACTTC.

The gene calls are TRBV27 and TRBJ1-2; 9 bases agree with TRBD1. CDR3 length equals 14 residues. Trimming cost V 4 bases and J 6 bases; bases outside gene matches: 6. Germline V gene lookup returns CDR1 MNHEY and CDR2 SMNVEV (reference sequence). CDR3 in DNA: TGTGCCAGCAGTTCAGGACAGGGGATTCATGGCTACACCTTC. This encodes CASSSGQGIHGYTF.

The V gene is TRBV4-2, the J gene TRBJ2-1; 9 nucleotides agree with TRBD1. Germline loops: CDR1 LGHNA, CDR2 YNFKEQ. Trimming cost V 0 bases and J 3 bases; bases outside gene matches: 3. This CDR3 region has 16 residues. The CDR3, as DNA: TGTGCCAGCAGCCAAGAGACAGGGGGTTACTACAATGAGCAGTTCTTC. Translated, it gives CASSQETGGYYNEQFF.

The J gene is TRBJ2-5, the V gene TRBV5-1; possible D gene TRBD2, 6 bases. Trimming stripped 4 bases from V and 5 bases from J, with 18 bases between. The CDR3 runs 15 residues. The germline CDR1 and CDR2 sequences are SGHRS and YFSETQ. The CDR3 loop reads CASSPTSGGMETQYF. The CDR3, as DNA: TGCGCCAGCAGCCCTACTTCTGGGGGGATGGAGACCCAGTACTTC.

V and J are TRBV4-1 and TRBJ2-7; D is undetermined. Trimming left V 0 bases short and J 3 bases short, with 9 bases between. Per the germline V gene, CDR1 is MGHRA and CDR2 is YSYEKL. This CDR3 is 14 amino acids long. CDR3 sequence reads: CASSQDREYYEQYF. The DNA of the CDR3 is TGCGCCAGCAGCCAAGATCGAGAATACTACGAGCAGTACTTC.

This clone was seen only once. This chain connects TRBV6-5 to TRBJ1-6; no definite D call. This CDR3 has 15 residues. Trimming took 7 bases from V and 0 from J, leaving 10 bases between them. Germline V gives CDR1 MNHEY, CDR2 SVGAGI. DNA for the CDR3: TGTGCCAGCAATCGTCGGAGCTCCTATAATTCACCCCTCCACTTT. Protein product: CASNRRSSYNSPLHF.

The genes are TRBV27 and TRBJ2-2; 8 nucleotides match TRBD1. CDR1 MNHEY and CDR2 SMNVEV come from the germline V gene (reference sequence). J was trimmed by 3 bases and V by 6 bases; bases with no gene match: 0. The CDR3 spans 13 residues. CDR3 residues: CASRTGDTGELFF. The CDR3 nucleotides read TGTGCCAGCAGGACAGGGGACACCGGGGAGCTGTTTTTT.

The chain combines TRBV19 with TRBJ1-2, with no clear D. The CDR3 has 13 amino acids. The V gene lost 4 bases and the J gene lost 8 bases, with 14 bases spanning the gap. Germline lookup yields CDR1 LNHDA and CDR2 SQIVND (reference sequence). The CDR3, as DNA: TGTGCCAGTAGTACCGACTCTGATCGGGGCTACACCTTC. It codes for CASSTDSDRGYTF.

This chain joins TRBV27 and TRBJ1-1; a weak D match, TRBD1 (5 bases). CDR3 length: 15 amino acids. From germline, CDR1 is MNHEY and CDR2 SMNVEV (reference sequence). The V and J ends lost 5 bases and 1 base respectively, with 14 bases between them. The CDR3 nucleotides read TGTGCCAGCAGTCTGTCCTCGCAGGGGAACACTGAAGCTTTCTTT. It is translated as CASSLSSQGNTEAFF.

The V gene is TRBV9, the J gene TRBJ1-1; 9 nucleotides agree with TRBD1. Germline V gene data show CDR1 as SGDLS and CDR2 as YYNGEE. Unmatched junction bases numbered 7, after V lost 0 bases and J lost 7 bases. This CDR3 is 15 amino acids long. CDR3 region: CASSVETGGLGEAFF. In nucleotides, the CDR3 is TGTGCCAGCAGCGTAGAGACAGGGGGTTTAGGTGAAGCTTTCTTT.

V is TRBV2 and J is TRBJ2-2; tentative D call: TRBD2 (5 bases). The V gene lost 8 bases and the J gene lost 4 bases, with 14 bases spanning the gap. Germline assignment: CDR1 SNHLY and CDR2 FYNNEI. The CDR3 sequence is 14 residues long. The CDR3 region is CASSPQGSTGELFF. The CDR3 DNA sequence: TGTGCCAGCTCTCCCCAAGGGAGCACCGGGGAGCTGTTTTTT.

The rearrangement uses TRBV29-1 and TRBJ2-5; 7 bases agree with TRBD2. This CDR3 is 13 amino acids long. V dropped 4 bases and J dropped 4; count of bases not matched to a gene: 6. Germline V gene lookup returns CDR1 SQVTM and CDR2 ANQGSEA. This CDR3 reads CSVGFRGVETQYF. The CDR3 DNA reads TGCAGCGTTGGGTTTCGGGGGGTAGAGACCCAGTACTTC.

The chain carries TRBV7-2 and TRBJ1-2; D is uncertain. V lost 5 bases and J 4 bases, leaving 14 bases between the germline ends. Per germline, CDR1 SGHTA and CDR2 FQGNSA. The CDR3 runs 14 residues. DNA for the CDR3: TGTGCCAGCAGCGTCACGGGAAACACCTATGGCTACACCTTC. It yields the protein CASSVTGNTYGYTF.

This rearrangement joins TRBV2 to TRBJ2-2; D may be TRBD1 (5 bases). CDR1 is SNHLY and CDR2 is FYNNEI in the germline V gene. The V end lost 2 bases, the J end lost 6 bases, and 13 bases lay between the germline ends. The length of the CDR3 is 15 residues. CDR3 residues: CASSESRVGAGELFF. The CDR3 nucleotides are TGTGCCAGCAGTGAATCCAGGGTTGGGGCCGGGGAGCTGTTTTTT.

This clone occurred once. This rearrangement joins TRBV7-2 to TRBJ2-2; D is perhaps TRBD1 (6 bases). The germline CDR1 and CDR2 sequences are SGHTA and FQGNSA. Trimming took 5 bases from V and 1 from J, leaving 14 bases between them. CDR3 length equals 16 residues. The CDR3 nucleotides read TGTGCCAGCAGCACCCGCGGACAGATGAACACCGGGGAGCTGTTTTTT. Its protein product is CASSTRGQMNTGELFF.

The chain joins TRBV2 to TRBJ1-6, with D possibly being TRBD1 (6 bases). Germline V gives CDR1 SNHLY, CDR2 FYNNEI. CDR3 size: 13 residues. Deletions cut 8 bases from V and 7 bases from J, with 12 bases between. The CDR3 nucleotides read TGTGCCAGCGGGAGGGGGGAAAATTCACCCCTCCACTTT. This sequence encodes CASGRGENSPLHF.

This chain uses TRBV7-2 with TRBJ1-6; D unclear. Germline V gives CDR1 SGHTA, CDR2 FQGNSA. V was cut by 1 base and J by 0 bases, with 10 bases left in between. The CDR3 length is 17 residues. Here the CDR3 DNA reads TGTGCCAGCAGCTTAGTGGTAGCAGTCTCCTATAATTCACCCCTCCACTTT. This sequence encodes CASSLVVAVSYNSPLHF.

The rearrangement links TRBV2 to TRBJ1-1; D remains ambiguous. The V gene's germline CDR1 is SNHLY and CDR2 FYNNEI. Deletions cut 7 bases from V and 1 base from J, with 4 bases between. The CDR3 sequence is 11 residues long. This CDR3 is CASTGNTEAFF. CDR3 nucleotide sequence: TGTGCCAGCACGGGGAACACTGAAGCTTTCTTT.

The chain employs TRBV2 and TRBJ1-6; D not resolved. The CDR3 is 15 amino acids. With 6 bases removed from V and 6 bases from J, the gap between germline ends came to 15 bases. Germline assignment: CDR1 SNHLY and CDR2 FYNNEI. This CDR3 reads CASRSGRGGNSPLHF. CDR3 DNA: TGTGCCAGCAGGAGCGGCCGGGGAGGTAATTCACCCCTCCACTTT.

Only one count was recorded for this clone. The chain employs TRBV6-5 and TRBJ1-2; 9 bases align to TRBD1. The CDR3 runs to 13 residues. Germline lookup yields CDR1 MNHEY and CDR2 SVGAGI. Unmatched junction bases numbered 6, after V lost 5 bases and J lost 8 bases. The CDR3 DNA follows: TGTGCCAGCAGTGAACAGGGGGCGCAGGGCTACACCTTC. Encoded protein: CASSEQGAQGYTF.

V and J are TRBV11-3 and TRBJ2-7, with 7 positions matching TRBD1. CDR1 SGHNT and CDR2 YENEEA come from the germline V gene. V lost 3 bases and J lost 2; bases outside the gene matches: 4. The CDR3 covers 14 residues. CDR3 nucleotide sequence: TGTGCCAGCAGCTTTGGACAGGCCGCCTACGAGCAGTACTTC. It encodes CASSFGQAAYEQYF. Full variable domain (outside the CDR3, taken from reference TRBV11-3 and TRBJ2-7): EAGVVQSPRYKIIEKKQPVAFWCNPISGHNTLYWYLQNLGQGPELLIRYENEEAVDDSQLPKDRFSAERLKGVDSTLKIQPAELGDSAVYLCASSFGQAAYEQYFGPGTRLTVT.

The chain joins TRBV9 to TRBJ2-5, with TRBD2 identical over 14 bases. Germline V CDR1 and CDR2: SGDLS, YYNGEE. The V segment lost 3 bases and the J segment 0 bases; nucleotides outside the gene matches: 4. The CDR3 has 17 residues. CDR3 in DNA: TGTGCCAGCAGCGAGGGACTAGCGGGGGCCTACCAAGAGACCCAGTACTTC. Its protein product is CASSEGLAGAYQETQYF.

The chain recombines TRBV5-1 with TRBJ2-5; 8 nucleotides match TRBD1. The CDR3 is 14 amino acids. Germline values: CDR1 SGHRS, CDR2 YFSETQ. With 1 base clipped from V and 5 bases from J, the junction kept 4 bases outside the gene matches. The CDR3 DNA reads as TGCGCCAGCAGCTTGAGCAGGGGGCAGGAGACCCAGTACTTC. Translating it yields CASSLSRGQETQYF.

A few counts support this clone. The V gene is TRBV10-2, the J gene TRBJ2-7; D may be TRBD2 (7 bases). Germline CDR1 reads WSHSY; CDR2 reads SAAADI. The CDR3 loop spans 14 amino acids. Trimming pared 8 bases from V and 6 bases from J, leaving 20 bases between. The DNA for the CDR3 is TGCGCCAGCTTCGACCACGGGGGGCAGGTCGAGCAGTACTTC. Translating it yields CASFDHGGQVEQYF.

The chain couples TRBV19 to TRBJ1-5; no clear D. V gave up 6 bases and J gave up 6 bases, with 9 bases separating them. This CDR3 has 12 amino acids. The V gene's germline CDR1 is LNHDA and CDR2 SQIVND (reference sequence). The CDR3 loop reads CASSTAGQPQHF. CDR3 bases: TGTGCCAGTAGCACCGCCGGTCAGCCCCAGCATTTT. Supplemented by reference TRBV19 and TRBJ1-5, the full variable domain reads DGGITQSPKYLFRKEGQNVTLSCEQNLNHDAMYWYRQDPGQGLRLIYYSQIVNDFQKGDIAEGYSVSREKKESFPLTVTSAQKNPTAFYLCASSTAGQPQHFGDGTRLSIL.

The rearrangement links TRBV19 to TRBJ2-7; 8 bases fit TRBD2. The germline gives CDR1 LNHDA, CDR2 SQIVND (reference sequence). The CDR3 has 14 residues. The J segment lost 5 bases and the V segment lost 6 bases, leaving 9 bases of the junction unmatched. The DNA of the CDR3 is TGTGCCAGTAGCTACGGACTCGGGGGGGACGAGCAGTACTTC. It specifies CASSYGLGGDEQYF.

This chain connects TRBV21-1 to TRBJ2-2; the table's TRBD2 call for D was not verified on the DNA. TRBV21-1 is an annotated pseudogene. The CDR3 has 15 residues. The CDR3: CASTFSGGRTGELFF. The CDR3 nucleotides are TGTGCCAGCACCTTTAGCGGGGGGCGAACCGGGGAGCTGTTTTTT.

The chain links TRBV27 to TRBJ2-7; 7 nucleotides align to TRBD1. Germline CDR1 MNHEY, CDR2 SMNVEV (reference sequence). The CDR3 spans 11 residues. The junction had 4 bases not matched to a gene; V was cut back by 11 bases and J by 3 bases. CDR3 loop: CAVQGVYEQYF. The DNA of the CDR3 is TGTGCCGTCCAGGGGGTCTACGAGCAGTACTTC.

The rearrangement uses TRBV6-6 and TRBJ1-5, with D perhaps TRBD1 (5 bases). V gave up 3 bases and J gave up 3 bases, with 9 bases separating them. The germline V gene encodes CDR1 MNHNY and CDR2 SVGAGI (reference sequence). There are 14 residues in the CDR3. This CDR3 is CASSYQGDNQPQHF. The CDR3 region has the DNA TGTGCCAGCAGTTATCAAGGGGACAATCAGCCCCAGCATTTT.